The subject of this entry is one T cell receptor beta chain. The antigen is not known. TCRdb analysed the 5' RACE reads with MiXCR anew, one entry per CDR3 protein. Here the sample spans 310,000 or so distinct CDR3 sequences, approximately 15% being singletons. These data originate in a study of T-cell memory formation after mild COVID-19. Overall study context: TCR clusters largely stayed donor specific. Study outcomes and limitations: The finding that pre-infection memory included some responding clones suggested that cross-reactive memory joined.

This TCR was recovered from a young man who had mild COVID-19 (a few samples of this study predate the infection). Cell type and time point are not known. Sequenced: PBMCs or a T cell subset sorted from them (not recorded which).

CDR3 loop: CASSLGPRTGGETQYF. CDR3 nucleotide sequence: TGTGCCAGCAGTTTAGGGCCCAGGACAGGTGGGGAGACCCAGTACTTC. The chain links TRBV28 to TRBJ2-5; the match to TRBD1 covers 7 bases. Germline assignment: CDR1 MDHEN and CDR2 SYDVKM. The CDR3 has 16 residues. J was trimmed by 5 bases and V by 2 bases; bases with no gene match: 11.